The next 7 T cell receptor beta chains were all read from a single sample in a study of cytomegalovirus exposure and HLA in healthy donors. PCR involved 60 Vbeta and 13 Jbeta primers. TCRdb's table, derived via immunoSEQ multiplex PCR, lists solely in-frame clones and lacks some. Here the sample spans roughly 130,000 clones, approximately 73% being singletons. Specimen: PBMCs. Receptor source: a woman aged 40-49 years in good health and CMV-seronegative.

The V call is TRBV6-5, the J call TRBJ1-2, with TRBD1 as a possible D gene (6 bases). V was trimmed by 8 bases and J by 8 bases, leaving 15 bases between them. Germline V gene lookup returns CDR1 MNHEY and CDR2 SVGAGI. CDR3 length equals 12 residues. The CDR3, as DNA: TGTGCCAGCGCAACAGGGATCGGCGGCTACACCTTC. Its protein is CASATGIGGYTF.

CDR3 sequence (DNA): TGTGCAATAGGGGGATACAACTCCTACAATGAGCAGTTCTTC. It yields the protein CAIGGYNSYNEQFF. This chain links TRBV19 with TRBJ2-1; weak D call: TRBD1 (6 bases). The CDR3 has 14 residues. Per the germline V gene, CDR1 is LNHDA and CDR2 is SQIVND (reference sequence).

The DNA for the CDR3 is TGTGCCAGCAGCTTAGTCTTCGGGAGCAGTGAGCAGTTCTTC. It specifies CASSLVFGSSEQFF. This sequence joins TRBV7-6 and TRBJ2-1, with D maybe TRBD2 (6 bases). This CDR3 comprises 14 residues. Germline CDR1 and CDR2: SGHVS and FNYEAQ. The V end lost 1 base, the J end lost 9 bases, and 13 bases lay between the germline ends.

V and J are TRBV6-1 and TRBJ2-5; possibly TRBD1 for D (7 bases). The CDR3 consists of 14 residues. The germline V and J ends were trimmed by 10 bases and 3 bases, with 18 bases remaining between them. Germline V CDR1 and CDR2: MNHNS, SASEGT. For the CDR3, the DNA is TGTGCCATAAAACGACCAGGGGGGAAAGAGACCCAGTACTTC. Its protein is CAIKRPGGKETQYF.

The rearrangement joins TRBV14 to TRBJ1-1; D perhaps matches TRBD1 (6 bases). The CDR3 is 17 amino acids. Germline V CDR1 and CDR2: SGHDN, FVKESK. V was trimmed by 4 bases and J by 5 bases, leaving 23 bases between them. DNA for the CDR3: TGTGCCAGCAGCCTCGGTTGGGGGCGCTTGGGGAATACTGAAGCTTTCTTT. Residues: CASSLGWGRLGNTEAFF.

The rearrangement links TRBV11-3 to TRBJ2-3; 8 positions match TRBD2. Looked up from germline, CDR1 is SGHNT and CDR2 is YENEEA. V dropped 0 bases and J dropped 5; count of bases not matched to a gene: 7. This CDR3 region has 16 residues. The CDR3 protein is CASSLDHGGAEDTQYF. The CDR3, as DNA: TGTGCCAGCAGCTTAGACCACGGGGGGGCCGAAGATACGCAGTATTTT. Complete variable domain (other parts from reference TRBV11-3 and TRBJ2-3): EAGVVQSPRYKIIEKKQPVAFWCNPISGHNTLYWYLQNLGQGPELLIRYENEEAVDDSQLPKDRFSAERLKGVDSTLKIQPAELGDSAVYLCASSLDHGGAEDTQYFGPGTRLTVL.

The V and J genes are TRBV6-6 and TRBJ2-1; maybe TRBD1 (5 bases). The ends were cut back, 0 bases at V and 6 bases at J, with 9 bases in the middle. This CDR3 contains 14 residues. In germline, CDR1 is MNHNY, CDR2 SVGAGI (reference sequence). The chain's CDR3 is CASSYSAGRNEQFF. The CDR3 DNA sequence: TGTGCCAGCAGTTACTCGGCAGGGCGCAATGAGCAGTTCTTC.